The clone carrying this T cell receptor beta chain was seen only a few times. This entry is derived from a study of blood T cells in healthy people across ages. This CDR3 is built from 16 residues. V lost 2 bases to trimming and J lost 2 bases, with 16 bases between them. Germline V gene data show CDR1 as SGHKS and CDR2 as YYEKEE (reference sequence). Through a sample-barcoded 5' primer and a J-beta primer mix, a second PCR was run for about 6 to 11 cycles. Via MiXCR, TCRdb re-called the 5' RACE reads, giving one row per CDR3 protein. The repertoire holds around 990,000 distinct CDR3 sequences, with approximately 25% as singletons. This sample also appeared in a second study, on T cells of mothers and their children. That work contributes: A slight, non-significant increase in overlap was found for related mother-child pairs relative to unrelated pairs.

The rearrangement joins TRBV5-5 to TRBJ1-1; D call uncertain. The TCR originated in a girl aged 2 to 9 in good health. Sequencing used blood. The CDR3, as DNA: TGTGCCAGCAGCTTAATTTTCGGGCTGACAAACACTGAAGCTTTCTTT. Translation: CASSLIFGLTNTEAFF.